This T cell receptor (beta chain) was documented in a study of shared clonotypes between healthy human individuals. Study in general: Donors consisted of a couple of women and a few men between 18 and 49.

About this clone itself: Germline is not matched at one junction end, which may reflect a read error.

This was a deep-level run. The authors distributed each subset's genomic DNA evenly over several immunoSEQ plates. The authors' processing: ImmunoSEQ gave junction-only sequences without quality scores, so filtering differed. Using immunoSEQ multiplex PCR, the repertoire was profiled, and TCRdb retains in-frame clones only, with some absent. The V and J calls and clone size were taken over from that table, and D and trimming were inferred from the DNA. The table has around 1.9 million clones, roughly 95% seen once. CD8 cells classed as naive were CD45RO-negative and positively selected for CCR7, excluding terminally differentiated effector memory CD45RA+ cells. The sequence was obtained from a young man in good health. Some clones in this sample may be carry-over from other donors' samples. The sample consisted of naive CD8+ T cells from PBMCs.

This CDR3 is CASYRAGVVEQYF. The CDR3 DNA reads TGTGCCAGCTACCGGGCAGGGGTGGTCGAGCAGTACTTT. V and J are TRBV18 and TRBJ2-7; D is possibly TRBD1 (6 bases). The CDR3 covers 13 residues. Germline V lookup: CDR1 KGHSH, CDR2 LQKENI.